This note documents a single T cell receptor beta chain sequence. This table comes from immunoSEQ multiplex PCR, and its TCRdb copy is limited to in-frame clones, with some not included. The sample comprises 200,000 to 250,000 clones, 82% of which are singletons, and 4% to 6% rests with the top ten. Per the germline V gene, CDR1 is MGHRA and CDR2 is YSYEKL. The CDR3 covers 16 residues. Trimming removed 3 bases from V and 4 bases from J; junction bases left unmatched: 5. This entry is derived from a study of blood T cell repertoires in COVID-19. Study background: PBMCs, B-cell-depleted T cells, or T cells were the source of the cDNA or gDNA that made up the material.

The chain recombines TRBV4-1 with TRBJ2-3; TRBD2 matches 12 bases. This sequence originates from a woman of 80 years or more with active or convalescent COVID-19. Sequencing used peripheral blood. This CDR3 is CASSHGTSGSADTQYF. The CDR3 nucleotides are TGCGCCAGCAGCCACGGGACTAGCGGGTCGGCAGATACGCAGTATTTT.